This T cell receptor beta chain was captured by sequencing in a study of blood T cell repertoires in COVID-19. The ends lost 5 bases at V and 5 bases at J; junction bases unmatched: 11. The CDR3 length is 16 residues. CDR1 is SQVTM and CDR2 is ANQGSEA in the germline V gene. This clone came up once. Method: immunoSEQ multiplex PCR; TCRdb's copy keeps in-frame clones and lacks some. The sample contains 390,000 or so clones, about 86% of which appear only once. The sequence derives from a woman aged 45-65 years who had recovered from COVID-19. The specimen was PBMCs or T cells enriched from blood (not recorded which). The rearrangement joins TRBV29-1 to TRBJ2-5, with 13 nucleotides matching TRBD2. In DNA form, the CDR3 reads TGCAGCGTTCGACTAGCGGGGGGCCCGGTGGAGGAGACCCAGTACTTC. As protein: CSVRLAGGPVEETQYF.